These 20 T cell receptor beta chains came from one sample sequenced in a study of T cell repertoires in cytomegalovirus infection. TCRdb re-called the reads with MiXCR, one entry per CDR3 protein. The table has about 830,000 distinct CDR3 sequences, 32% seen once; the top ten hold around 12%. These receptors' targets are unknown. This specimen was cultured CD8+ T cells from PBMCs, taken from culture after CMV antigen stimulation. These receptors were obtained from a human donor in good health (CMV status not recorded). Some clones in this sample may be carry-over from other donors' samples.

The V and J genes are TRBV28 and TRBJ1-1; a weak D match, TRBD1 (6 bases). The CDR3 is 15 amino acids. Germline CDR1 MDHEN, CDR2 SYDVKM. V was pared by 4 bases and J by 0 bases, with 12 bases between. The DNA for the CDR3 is TGTGCCAGCAGTTCTTTCGACAGGTTGAACACTGAAGCTTTCTTT. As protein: CASSSFDRLNTEAFF.

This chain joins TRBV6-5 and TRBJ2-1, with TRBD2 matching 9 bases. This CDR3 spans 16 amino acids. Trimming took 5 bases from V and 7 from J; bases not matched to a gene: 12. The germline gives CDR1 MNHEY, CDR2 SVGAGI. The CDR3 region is CASSRGRGGRVNEQFF. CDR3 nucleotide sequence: TGTGCCAGCAGTCGTGGGCGGGGGGGTAGGGTGAATGAGCAGTTCTTC.

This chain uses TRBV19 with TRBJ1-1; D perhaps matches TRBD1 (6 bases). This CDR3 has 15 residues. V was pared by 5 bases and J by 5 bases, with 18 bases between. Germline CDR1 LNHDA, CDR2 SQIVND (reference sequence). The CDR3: CASSPGRRGQTEAFF. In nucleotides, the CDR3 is TGTGCCAGTAGTCCAGGGAGGAGGGGACAAACTGAAGCTTTCTTT.

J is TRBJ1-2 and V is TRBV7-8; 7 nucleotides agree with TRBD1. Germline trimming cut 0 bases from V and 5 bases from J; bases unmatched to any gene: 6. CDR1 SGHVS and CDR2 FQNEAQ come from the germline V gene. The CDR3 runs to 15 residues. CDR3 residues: CASSLATGTVYGYTF. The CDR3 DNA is TGTGCCAGCAGCTTAGCGACCGGGACAGTATATGGCTACACCTTC.

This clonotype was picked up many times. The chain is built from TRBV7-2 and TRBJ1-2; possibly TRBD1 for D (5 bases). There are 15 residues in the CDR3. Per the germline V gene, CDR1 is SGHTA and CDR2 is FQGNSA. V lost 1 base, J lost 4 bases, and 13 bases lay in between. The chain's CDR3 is CASSLDSRDSYGYTF. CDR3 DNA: TGTGCCAGCAGCTTAGACTCGAGGGACTCCTATGGCTACACCTTC.

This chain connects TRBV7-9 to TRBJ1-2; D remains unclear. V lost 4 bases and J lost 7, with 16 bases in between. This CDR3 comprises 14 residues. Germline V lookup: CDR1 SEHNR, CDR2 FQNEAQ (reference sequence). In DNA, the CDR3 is TGTGCCAGCAGCTCCACCGGACCCGGGAGTGGCTACACCTTC. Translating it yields CASSSTGPGSGYTF.

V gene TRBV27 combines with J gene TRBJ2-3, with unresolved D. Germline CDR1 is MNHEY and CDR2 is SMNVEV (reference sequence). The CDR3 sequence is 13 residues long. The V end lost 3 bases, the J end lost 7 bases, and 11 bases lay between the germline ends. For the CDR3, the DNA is TGTGCCAGCAGTTTCGATAATTCATATACGCAGTATTTT. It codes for CASSFDNSYTQYF.

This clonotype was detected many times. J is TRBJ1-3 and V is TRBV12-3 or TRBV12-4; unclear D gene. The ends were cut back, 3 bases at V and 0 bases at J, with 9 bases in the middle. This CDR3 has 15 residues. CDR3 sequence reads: CASSLVGHSGNTIYF. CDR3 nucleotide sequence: TGTGCCAGCAGTTTGGTCGGTCACTCTGGAAACACCATATATTTT.

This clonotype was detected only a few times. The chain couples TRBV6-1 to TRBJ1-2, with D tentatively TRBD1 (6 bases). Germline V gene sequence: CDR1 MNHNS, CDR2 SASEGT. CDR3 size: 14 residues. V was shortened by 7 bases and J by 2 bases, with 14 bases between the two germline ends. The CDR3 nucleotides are TGTGCCAGCACTCCTGGGGGCGCGAACTATGGCTACACCTTC. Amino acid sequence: CASTPGGANYGYTF.

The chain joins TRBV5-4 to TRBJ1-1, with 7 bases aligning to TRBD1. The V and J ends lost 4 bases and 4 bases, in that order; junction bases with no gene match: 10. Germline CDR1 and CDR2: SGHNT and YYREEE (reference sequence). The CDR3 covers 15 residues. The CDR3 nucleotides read TGTGCCAGCAGCGGGGGGACAGTGGGGGTCACTGAAGCTTTCTTT. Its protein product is CASSGGTVGVTEAFF.

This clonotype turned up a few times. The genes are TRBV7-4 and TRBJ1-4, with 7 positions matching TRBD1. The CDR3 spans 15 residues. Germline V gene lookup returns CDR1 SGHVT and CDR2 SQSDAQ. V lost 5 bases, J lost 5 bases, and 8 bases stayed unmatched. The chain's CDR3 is CASSPPGQLNEKLFF. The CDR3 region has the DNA TGTGCCAGCAGCCCACCGGGACAGCTAAATGAAAAACTGTTTTTT.

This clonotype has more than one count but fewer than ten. The CDR3 sequence: CSARGPREISNQPQHF. The DNA of the CDR3 is TGCAGTGCTAGAGGCCCGAGGGAGATTAGCAATCAGCCCCAGCATTTT. The gene calls are TRBV20-1 and TRBJ1-5; no reliable D call. Germline V gene data show CDR1 as DFQATT and CDR2 as SNEGSKA (reference sequence). The ends were cut back, 1 base at V and 0 bases at J, with 13 bases in the middle. This CDR3 comprises 16 residues.

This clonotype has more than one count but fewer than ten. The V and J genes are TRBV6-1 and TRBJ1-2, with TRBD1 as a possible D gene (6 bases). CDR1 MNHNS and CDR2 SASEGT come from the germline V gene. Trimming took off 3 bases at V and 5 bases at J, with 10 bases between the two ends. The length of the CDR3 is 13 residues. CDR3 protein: CASSEGAWYGYTF. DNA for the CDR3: TGTGCCAGCAGTGAGGGGGCATGGTATGGCTACACCTTC.

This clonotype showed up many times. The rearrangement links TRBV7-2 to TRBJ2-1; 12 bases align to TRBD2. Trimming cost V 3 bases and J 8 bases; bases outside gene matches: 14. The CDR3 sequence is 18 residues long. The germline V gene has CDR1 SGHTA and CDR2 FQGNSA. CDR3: CASSFYLLAGGPRDEQFF. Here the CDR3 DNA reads TGTGCCAGCAGCTTCTACTTACTAGCGGGGGGCCCAAGAGATGAGCAGTTCTTC. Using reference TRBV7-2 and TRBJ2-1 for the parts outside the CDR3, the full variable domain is GAGVSQSPSNKVTEKGKDVELRCDPISGHTALYWYRQSLGQGLEFLIYFQGNSAPDKSGLPSDRFSAERTGGSVSTLTIQRTQQEDSAVYLCASSFYLLAGGPRDEQFFGPGTRLTVL.

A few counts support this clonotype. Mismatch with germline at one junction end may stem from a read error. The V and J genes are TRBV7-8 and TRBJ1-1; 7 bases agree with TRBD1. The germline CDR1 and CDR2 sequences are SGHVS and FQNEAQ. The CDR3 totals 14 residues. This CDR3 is CASSEKTGNPEAFF. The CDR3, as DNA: TGTGCCAGCAGCGAAAAGACAGGGAACCCTGAAGCTTTCTTT.

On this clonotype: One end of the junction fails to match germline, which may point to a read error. The CDR3: CANSLVEGYNEQFF. CDR3 coding DNA: TGTGCCAACAGTTTGGTCGAGGGATACAATGAGCAGTTCTTC. The V gene is TRBV27, the J gene TRBJ2-1; perhaps TRBD2 as D (5 bases). The CDR3 runs to 14 residues. Per the germline V gene, CDR1 is MNHEY and CDR2 is SMNVEV (reference sequence).

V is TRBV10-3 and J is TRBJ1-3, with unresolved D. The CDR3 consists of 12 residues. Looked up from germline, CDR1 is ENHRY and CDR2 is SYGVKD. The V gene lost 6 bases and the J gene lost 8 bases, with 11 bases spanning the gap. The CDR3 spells CAISLEEHTIYF. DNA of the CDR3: TGTGCCATCAGCCTCGAGGAACACACCATATATTTT.

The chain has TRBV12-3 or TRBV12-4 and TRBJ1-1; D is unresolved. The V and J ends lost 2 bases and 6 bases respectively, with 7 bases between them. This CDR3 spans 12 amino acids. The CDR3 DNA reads TGTGCCAGCAGTTTAAAGGGCGCTGAAGCTTTCTTT. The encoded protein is CASSLKGAEAFF.

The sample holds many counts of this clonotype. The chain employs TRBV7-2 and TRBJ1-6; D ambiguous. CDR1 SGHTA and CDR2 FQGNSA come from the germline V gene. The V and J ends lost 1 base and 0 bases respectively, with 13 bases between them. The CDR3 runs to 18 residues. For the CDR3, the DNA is TGTGCCAGCAGCTTAGTCCCTGTGGAGACCTCCTATAATTCACCCCTCCACTTT. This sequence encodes CASSLVPVETSYNSPLHF.

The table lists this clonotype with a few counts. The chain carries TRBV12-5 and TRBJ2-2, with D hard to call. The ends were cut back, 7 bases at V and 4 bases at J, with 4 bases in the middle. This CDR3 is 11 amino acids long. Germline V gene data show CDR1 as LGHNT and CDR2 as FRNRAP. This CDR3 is CASAITGELFF. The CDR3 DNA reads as TGTGCTAGTGCCATCACCGGGGAGCTGTTTTTT.